The clone carrying this T cell receptor (beta chain) came up a few times. Its antigen is not identified. The germline gives CDR1 MDHEN, CDR2 SYDVKM. The length of the CDR3 is 18 residues. Trimming removed 8 bases at V and 2 bases at J, with 27 bases between. The data were taken from a study of blood T cells in healthy people across ages. Findings and caveats of the study: The recorded TCR beta diversity per million T cells decreased in a roughly linear manner with age.

Primers used in a second PCR of roughly 6 to 11 cycles were a sample-barcoded 5' primer and a J-beta primer mix. In TCRdb, the 5' RACE reads were re-called with MiXCR into one record per CDR3 protein. The sample includes 1.8 million or so distinct CDR3 sequences, roughly two fifths seen only once; the top ten take approximately 22%. The study isolated at least 6 million PBMCs from each sample. This TCR came from a human donor in good health. The sequenced sample was blood. V is TRBV28 and J is TRBJ2-5; the D gene is possibly TRBD2 (5 bases). CDR3 sequence reads: CASPPTLWEWTSQETQYF. The DNA for the CDR3 is TGTGCCAGCCCACCAACCCTCTGGGAGTGGACTTCTCAAGAGACCCAGTACTTC.